This T cell receptor (beta chain) comes out of a study of shared clonotypes between healthy human individuals. The table lists this clone with a count of one. Its antigen is as yet unknown. General study findings and limits: The naive CD4 repertoires of a handful of donors were compared, and roughly 5% of clonotypes were shared.

CD8 cells regarded as naive lacked CD45RO, were positively chosen for CCR7, and omitted terminally differentiated effector memory CD45RA+ cells. The donors, all of them Caucasian adults, lived in Nashville, Tennessee. Genomic DNA of every subset was divided equally among multiple immunoSEQ plates. Sorted-subset replicate PCR reactions contained 150 to 200 ng DNA, corresponding to some 28,000 T cell genomes. Sequencing was performed with immunoSEQ multiplex PCR; in TCRdb, only in-frame clones are kept and a portion is missing. The table shows around 2,000,000 clones, with approximately 94% occurring only once. Material for sequencing was naive CD8+ T cells sorted from blood. This TCR was recovered from a young man in good health.

The CDR3 nucleotides read TGTGCTAGTGGTCCCCCTGGGACAGGCATCTACGAGCAGTACTTC. It specifies CASGPPGTGIYEQYF. The chain couples TRBV12-5 to TRBJ2-7; 8 positions match TRBD1. Germline CDR1 is LGHNT and CDR2 is FRNRAP. V trimming: 5 bases; J trimming: 3 bases; junction bases outside the gene matches: 9. This CDR3 spans 15 amino acids. Combining the CDR3 with reference TRBV12-5 and TRBJ2-7 gives the whole variable domain DARVTQTPRHKVTEMGQEVTMRCQPILGHNTVFWYRQTMMQGLELLAYFRNRAPLDDSGMPKDRFSAEMPDATLATLKIQPSEPRDSAVYFCASGPPGTGIYEQYFGPGTRLTVT.